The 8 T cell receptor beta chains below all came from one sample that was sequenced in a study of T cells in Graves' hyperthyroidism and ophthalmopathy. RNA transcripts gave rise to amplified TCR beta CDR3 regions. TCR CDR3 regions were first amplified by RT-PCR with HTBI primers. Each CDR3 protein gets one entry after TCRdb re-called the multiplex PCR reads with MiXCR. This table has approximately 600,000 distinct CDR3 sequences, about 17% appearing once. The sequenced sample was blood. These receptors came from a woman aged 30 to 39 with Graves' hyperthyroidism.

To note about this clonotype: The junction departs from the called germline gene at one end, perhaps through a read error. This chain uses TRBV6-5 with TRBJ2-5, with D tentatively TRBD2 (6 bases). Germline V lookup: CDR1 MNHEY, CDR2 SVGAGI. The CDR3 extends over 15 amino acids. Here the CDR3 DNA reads TGTGCCAGCAGTTACACGGGGGTACCCCAAGAGACCCAGCACTTC. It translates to CASSYTGVPQETQHF.

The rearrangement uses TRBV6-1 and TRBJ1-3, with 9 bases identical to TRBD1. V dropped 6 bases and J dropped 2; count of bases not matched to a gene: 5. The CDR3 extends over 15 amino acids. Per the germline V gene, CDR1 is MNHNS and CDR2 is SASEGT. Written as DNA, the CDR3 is TGTGCCAGCAGACAAACAGGGGGCACTGGAAACACCATATATTTT. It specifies CASRQTGGTGNTIYF.

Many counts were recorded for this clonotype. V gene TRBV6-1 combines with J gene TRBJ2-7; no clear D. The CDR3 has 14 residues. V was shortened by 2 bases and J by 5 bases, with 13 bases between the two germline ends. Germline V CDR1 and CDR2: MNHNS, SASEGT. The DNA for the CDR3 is TGTGCCAGCAGTGAATCGAATCAGGCAGACGAGCAGTACTTC. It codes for CASSESNQADEQYF.

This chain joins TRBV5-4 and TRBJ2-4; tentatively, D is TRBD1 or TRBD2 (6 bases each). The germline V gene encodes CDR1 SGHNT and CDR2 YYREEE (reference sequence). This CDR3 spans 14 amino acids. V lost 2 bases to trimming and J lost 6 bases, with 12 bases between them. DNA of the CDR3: TGTGCCAGCAGCTTTGGGGGGCGGGGAAACATTCAGTACTTC. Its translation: CASSFGGRGNIQYF. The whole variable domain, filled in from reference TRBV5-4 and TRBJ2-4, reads ETGVTQSPTHLIKTRGQQVTLRCSSQSGHNTVSWYQQALGQGPQFIFQYYREEENGRGNFPPRFSGLQFPNYSSELNVNALELDDSALYLCASSFGGRGNIQYFGAGTRLSVL.

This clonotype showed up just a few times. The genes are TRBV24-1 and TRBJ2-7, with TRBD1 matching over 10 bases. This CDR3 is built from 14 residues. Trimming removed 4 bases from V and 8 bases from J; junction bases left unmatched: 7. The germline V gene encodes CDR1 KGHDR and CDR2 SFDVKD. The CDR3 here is CATSDRGDRGKQYF. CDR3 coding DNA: TGTGCCACCAGTGACCGCGGGGACAGGGGCAAGCAGTACTTC.

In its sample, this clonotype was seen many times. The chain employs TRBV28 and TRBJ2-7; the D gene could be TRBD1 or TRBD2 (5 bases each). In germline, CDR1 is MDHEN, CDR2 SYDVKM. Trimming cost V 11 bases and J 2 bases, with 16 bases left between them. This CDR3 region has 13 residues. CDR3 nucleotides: TGTGCCCCTACCGGGGCTTTTCCCTACGAGCAGTACTTC. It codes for CAPTGAFPYEQYF.

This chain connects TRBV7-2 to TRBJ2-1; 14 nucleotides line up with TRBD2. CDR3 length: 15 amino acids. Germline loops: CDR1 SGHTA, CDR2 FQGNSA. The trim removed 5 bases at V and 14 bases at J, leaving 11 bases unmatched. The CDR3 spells CASSPQGLAGVFKFF. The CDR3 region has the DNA TGTGCCAGCAGCCCTCAGGGACTAGCGGGAGTTTTTAAGTTCTTC.

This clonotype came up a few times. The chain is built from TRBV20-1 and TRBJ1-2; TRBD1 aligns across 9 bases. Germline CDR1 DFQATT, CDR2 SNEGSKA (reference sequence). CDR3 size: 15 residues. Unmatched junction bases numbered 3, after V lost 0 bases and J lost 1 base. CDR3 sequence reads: CSARDWGQGNYGYTF. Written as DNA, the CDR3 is TGCAGTGCTAGAGATTGGGGACAGGGTAACTATGGCTACACCTTC.